Listed here is a single T cell receptor (beta chain). Sequenced by immunoSEQ multiplex PCR; TCRdb stores in-frame clones only, minus some. The table lists about 220,000 clones, 84% of them singletons. The sample originates from a study of blood T cell repertoires in COVID-19. In the study overall: COVID-19 samples, acute and convalescent, were from the United States, Italy and Spain.

The V and J ends lost 4 bases and 1 base respectively, with 16 bases between them. Germline V gene data show CDR1 as SEHNR and CDR2 as FQNEAQ (reference sequence). The CDR3 covers 17 residues. The J gene is TRBJ2-2, the V gene TRBV7-9; D is possibly TRBD2 (6 bases). The sequencing sample was made of peripheral blood. This clonotype was sampled from a woman in her twenties or thirties who had recovered from COVID-19. CDR3 in DNA: TGTGCCAGCAGCTGGAACGGAGGGTTGAGGAACACCGGGGAGCTGTTTTTT. Its protein is CASSWNGGLRNTGELFF.